These 2 T cell receptor beta chains originate from one sample sequenced in a study of vaccination effects on CD4 cells after COVID-19. These TCRs are of unknown antigen specificity. Profiling relied on immunoSEQ multiplex PCR, and the TCRdb table lists in-frame clones only, not all of them. Of 40,000 to 45,000 clones in the sample, roughly 72% were seen once. Expansion with viral peptide pools was applied to antigen-specific CD4+ T cells by the ViraFEST assay prior to sequencing. Once cultured for 10 days, the cells underwent separation to obtain CD4+ T cells. Having tested negative for nucleocapsid antibodies, the vaccine recipients showed no prior SARS-CoV-2 infection. Source: CD4+ T cells from PBMCs cultured with SARS-CoV-2 spike peptides, taken before COVID-19 vaccination. The receptors derive from a human donor who received a COVID-19 vaccine.

This clone was found a few times. This sample also contains other DNA sequences that code for the same CDR3. V is TRBV7-9 and J is TRBJ1-2, with 7 bases fitting TRBD1. CDR3 size: 13 residues. Germline trimming cut 5 bases from V and 2 bases from J; bases unmatched to any gene: 2. The germline CDR1 and CDR2 sequences are SEHNR and FQNEAQ (reference sequence). The CDR3 sequence is CASSPGQNYGYTF. CDR3 bases: TGTGCCAGCAGCCCGGGACAGAACTATGGCTACACCTTC.

This clone has a single count. The chain carries TRBV24-1 and TRBJ2-3; D remains ambiguous. Between the trimmed V and J ends, which lost 6 bases and 2 bases, there was a span of 8 bases. The CDR3 extends over 13 amino acids. Germline V gene data show CDR1 as KGHDR and CDR2 as SFDVKD. The CDR3 loop is CATSREVTDTQYF. Written as DNA, the CDR3 is TGTGCCACCAGTCGAGAGGTCACAGATACGCAGTATTTT.